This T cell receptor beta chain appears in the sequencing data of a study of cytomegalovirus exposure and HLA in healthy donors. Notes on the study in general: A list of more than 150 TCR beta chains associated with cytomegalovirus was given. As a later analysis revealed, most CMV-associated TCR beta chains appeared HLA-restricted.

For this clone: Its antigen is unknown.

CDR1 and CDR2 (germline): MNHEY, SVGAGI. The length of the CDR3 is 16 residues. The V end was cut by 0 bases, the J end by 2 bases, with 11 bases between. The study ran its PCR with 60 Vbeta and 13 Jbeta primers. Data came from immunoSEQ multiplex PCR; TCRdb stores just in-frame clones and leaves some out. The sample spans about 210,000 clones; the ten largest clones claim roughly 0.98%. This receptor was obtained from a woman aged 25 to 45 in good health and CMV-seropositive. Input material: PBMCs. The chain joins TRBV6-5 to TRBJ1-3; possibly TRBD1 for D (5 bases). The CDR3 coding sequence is TGTGCCAGCAGTTACTCCCCGGGACTTGCTGGAAACACCATATATTTT. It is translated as CASSYSPGLAGNTIYF.